Shown below are 22 T cell receptor beta chains from a single sample sequenced in a study of shared clonotypes between healthy human individuals. Only in-frame clones appear in the TCRdb table, and some are missing; sequencing was by immunoSEQ multiplex PCR. This table has about a million clones, about 80% appearing once. The sequenced sample consisted of memory CD4+ T cells from PBMCs. Subset: CD45RA-negative fraction. These receptors all stem from a man aged 18 to 29 in good health. Some clones in this sample may be carry-over from other donors' samples.

This clone was detected only a few times. The chain employs TRBV5-4 and TRBJ1-1; 8 bases are shared with TRBD1. The CDR3 runs to 15 residues. The J segment lost 2 bases and the V segment lost 4 bases, leaving 7 bases of the junction unmatched. In germline, CDR1 is SGHNT, CDR2 YYREEE (reference sequence). The DNA of the CDR3 is TGTGCCAGCAGCCCTAAGACAGGGGATAACACTGAAGCTTTCTTT. This sequence encodes CASSPKTGDNTEAFF.

Details on this clone: A single base separates this from a much larger clone, so it may be a read error. V is TRBV9 and J is TRBJ2-2; D is uncertain. With 0 bases removed from V and 3 bases from J, the gap between germline ends came to 6 bases. The CDR3 is made up of 14 amino acids. Germline-derived CDR1 and CDR2 are SGDLS and YYNGEE. The CDR3 nucleotides read TGTGCCAGCAGCGTAGCTGGGTACACCGGGGAGCTGTTTTTT. Translation gives CASSVAGYTGELFF.

The V call is TRBV7-2, the J call TRBJ2-7; 8 positions agree with TRBD1. V shed 4 bases and J 11 bases; nucleotides not matched to a gene: 7. This CDR3 contains 12 residues. Germline assignment: CDR1 SGHTA and CDR2 FQGNSA. The CDR3 sequence: CASSYDRGPKYF. The CDR3 DNA reads as TGTGCCAGCAGCTACGACAGGGGACCAAAGTACTTC.

The V call is TRBV28, the J call TRBJ2-5, with D possibly being TRBD2 (6 bases). Germline V gene sequence: CDR1 MDHEN, CDR2 SYDVKM. V lost 4 bases and J 0 bases, leaving 15 bases between the germline ends. The CDR3 length is 16 residues. The CDR3 nucleotides are TGTGCCAGCAGTTATCCGGCGGGGCGCTACCAAGAGACCCAGTACTTC. Encoded protein: CASSYPAGRYQETQYF.

In regard to this clone: A single base separates this from a much larger clone, so it may be a read error. The chain carries TRBV9 and TRBJ2-1; 10 positions match TRBD2. From germline, CDR1 is SGDLS and CDR2 YYNGEE. The junction had 3 bases not matched to a gene; V was cut back by 0 bases and J by 6 bases. This CDR3 contains 15 residues. The CDR3 sequence is CASSVAPSGSNEQFF. The CDR3 coding sequence is TGTGCCAGCAGCGTAGCTCCTAGCGGGAGCAATGAGCAGTTCTTC.

This clone was observed a handful of times. The chain uses TRBV9 and TRBJ2-1; 9 bases align to TRBD2. The CDR3 runs 15 residues. V shed 3 bases and J 6 bases; nucleotides not matched to a gene: 7. The germline V gene encodes CDR1 SGDLS and CDR2 YYNGEE. CDR3 in amino acids: CASSEQGLAVNEQFF. The CDR3 DNA follows: TGTGCCAGCAGCGAACAGGGACTAGCAGTCAATGAGCAGTTCTTC.

V is TRBV7-8 and J is TRBJ1-1; 8 nucleotides match TRBD1. Trimming at V came to 1 base and at J to 0 bases, leaving 7 bases not matched to a gene. This CDR3 is built from 17 residues. The germline V gene has CDR1 SGHVS and CDR2 FQNEAQ. The CDR3 nucleotides are TGTGCCAGCAGCTTAGTCCGCAGACAGGGGATGAACACTGAAGCTTTCTTT. It encodes CASSLVRRQGMNTEAFF.

The rearrangement joins TRBV27 to TRBJ1-3, with D possibly TRBD1 on 5 matching bases. V was trimmed by 5 bases and J by 0 bases, leaving 11 bases between them. The CDR3 sequence is 15 residues long. Germline CDR1 is MNHEY and CDR2 is SMNVEV (reference sequence). CDR3 residues: CASSLTAFSGNTIYF. CDR3 sequence (DNA): TGTGCCAGCAGTCTGACAGCCTTCTCTGGAAACACCATATATTTT.

V and J are TRBV7-2 and TRBJ2-3; possibly TRBD1 or TRBD2 for D (5 bases each). This CDR3 contains 14 residues. The germline V gene has CDR1 SGHTA and CDR2 FQGNSA. V was trimmed by 8 bases and J by 4 bases, leaving 16 bases between them. CDR3 sequence (DNA): TGTGCCAGCGCCCGGGGCAGCTTCCCAGATACGCAGTATTTT. Its protein product is CASARGSFPDTQYF.

The rearrangement links TRBV2 to TRBJ1-5; TRBD1 is a possible D gene (5 bases). Germline CDR1 and CDR2: SNHLY and FYNNEI. Trimming cost V 2 bases and J 5 bases, with 10 bases left between them. The CDR3 spans 14 residues. The CDR3 region has the DNA TGTGCCAGCAGTGAAACCAGGGCCGATCAGCCCCAGCATTTT. Protein sequence: CASSETRADQPQHF.

This chain links TRBV30 with TRBJ2-5; D call uncertain. The germline V and J ends were trimmed by 0 bases and 4 bases, with 12 bases remaining between them. CDR1 GTSNPN and CDR2 SVGIG come from the germline V gene (reference sequence). The CDR3 is made up of 14 amino acids. For the CDR3, the DNA is TGTGCCTGGAGTGTCGAGTGGCAGCCAGAGACCCAGTACTTC. Translating it yields CAWSVEWQPETQYF.

The chain recombines TRBV6-1 with TRBJ1-5, with D possibly being TRBD1 (5 bases). Trimming left V 4 bases short and J 4 bases short, with 11 bases between. CDR1 and CDR2 (germline): MNHNS, SASEGT. The CDR3 runs 14 residues. In nucleotides, the CDR3 is TGTGCCAGCAGTGCAACCAACAGGAATCAGCCCCAGCATTTT. Translating it yields CASSATNRNQPQHF.

As regards this clone: A much larger clone differs by one base, so this may be a read error. Additional DNA sequences in this sample encode the identical CDR3. The gene calls are TRBV7-9 and TRBJ1-1; TRBD1 matches 8 bases. Per germline, CDR1 SEHNR and CDR2 FQNEAQ (reference sequence). Trimming took 5 bases from V and 3 from J; bases not matched to a gene: 5. The CDR3 contains 14 residues. CDR3 sequence (DNA): TGTGCCAGCAGCCTAGGACAGGGTGACACTGAAGCTTTCTTT. This codes for CASSLGQGDTEAFF.

The chain has TRBV5-4 and TRBJ2-7; a possible D gene is TRBD1 (6 bases). CDR3 length: 12 amino acids. Germline V lookup: CDR1 SGHNT, CDR2 YYREEE (reference sequence). Between the trimmed V and J ends, which lost 0 bases and 6 bases, there was a span of 7 bases. The CDR3 DNA follows: TGTGCCAGCAGCTTGGGAGGGGGCGAGCAGTACTTC. This sequence encodes CASSLGGGEQYF.

This sequence joins TRBV18 and TRBJ1-2, with TRBD1 matching 9 bases. CDR1 KGHSH and CDR2 LQKENI come from the germline V gene. This CDR3 region has 14 residues. V lost 5 bases, J lost 3 bases, and 4 bases stayed unmatched. The CDR3 loop is CASSGTGPDYGYTF. CDR3 in DNA: TGTGCCAGCTCAGGGACAGGGCCTGACTATGGCTACACCTTC.

About this clone itself: A read error may produce the germline difference seen at one junction end. Other DNA variants within this sample encode the same CDR3. This chain joins TRBV9 and TRBJ2-7; 8 bases fit TRBD2. The CDR3 has 18 residues. Germline values: CDR1 SGDLS, CDR2 YYNGEE. The CDR3 protein is CASSVASGLNNPLDEQYF. The CDR3 DNA is TGCGCCAGCAGCGTTGCTAGCGGGCTGAATAATCCTTTGGACGAGCAGTACTTC.

The rearrangement uses TRBV19 and TRBJ1-1; perhaps TRBD1 as D (5 bases). This CDR3 has 13 residues. CDR1 and CDR2 (germline): LNHDA, SQIVND (reference sequence). The ends were cut back, 3 bases at V and 11 bases at J, with 16 bases in the middle. The chain's CDR3 is CASSMGGVPGAFF. The CDR3 nucleotides are TGTGCCAGTAGTATGGGTGGAGTCCCAGGGGCTTTCTTT.

The rearrangement joins TRBV5-5 to TRBJ1-2; TRBD1 aligns across 7 bases. CDR3 length equals 13 residues. Trimming removed 2 bases from V and 8 bases from J; junction bases left unmatched: 6. Germline V gene data show CDR1 as SGHKS and CDR2 as YYEKEE (reference sequence). The CDR3 loop reads CASSFWTGRGYTF. CDR3 DNA: TGTGCCAGCAGCTTCTGGACAGGTAGAGGCTACACCTTC.

The chain joins TRBV28 to TRBJ1-2; maybe TRBD1 (5 bases). Germline CDR1 and CDR2: MDHEN and SYDVKM. The CDR3 has 16 residues. Between the trimmed V and J ends, which lost 3 bases and 5 bases, there was a span of 19 bases. Here the CDR3 DNA reads TGTGCCAGCAGTTTGTCGTGGGGGGGAGGGATTTATGGCTACACCTTC. Translating gives CASSLSWGGGIYGYTF.

This chain connects TRBV5-1 to TRBJ1-4, with 8 bases matching TRBD1. There are 14 residues in the CDR3. The germline V gene has CDR1 SGHRS and CDR2 YFSETQ. J lost 4 bases, V lost 6 bases, and 5 bases had no gene match. CDR3 coding DNA: TGCGCCAGCACCACAGGGGGTATTAATGAAAAACTGTTTTTT. As protein: CASTTGGINEKLFF. Full variable domain (remainder filled in from reference TRBV5-1 and TRBJ1-4): KAGVTQTPRYLIKTRGQQVTLSCSPISGHRSVSWYQQTPGQGLQFLFEYFSETQRNKGNFPGRFSGRQFSNSRSEMNVSTLELGDSALYLCASTTGGINEKLFFGSGTQLSVL.

V is TRBV5-4 and J is TRBJ2-3; TRBD2 matches 7 bases. The CDR3 length is 16 residues. Germline assignment: CDR1 SGHNT and CDR2 YYREEE (reference sequence). V was clipped by 0 bases and J by 7 bases; unmatched bases: 11. The CDR3: CASSLVMGGSGNTQYF. CDR3 sequence (DNA): TGTGCCAGCAGCTTGGTGATGGGCGGGAGTGGGAATACGCAGTATTTT.

The chain uses TRBV27 and TRBJ2-3; TRBD1 agrees at 8 bases. The CDR3 is 14 amino acids. V was pared by 6 bases and J by 7 bases, with 9 bases of the junction left unmatched. CDR1 and CDR2 from the germline V gene are MNHEY and SMNVEV (reference sequence). The CDR3 region has the DNA TGTGCCAGCAGCCTGACAGGGGTTCCGAATACGCAGTATTTT. Residues: CASSLTGVPNTQYF.